Shown below are 20 T cell receptor beta chains from a single sample sequenced in a study of CD8 T cells in Susac syndrome. Roughly 0.5 to 1 ug RNA was reverse transcribed with random hexamers. One entry per CDR3 protein, called by TCRdb with MiXCR from the immunoSEQ multiplex PCR reads. Among about 19,000 distinct CDR3 sequences listed, 90% to 95% were seen once. The specimen sequenced was CD8+ T cells from PBMCs. The source is a human donor in good health.

The V gene is TRBV29-1, the J gene TRBJ2-5, with D possibly matching TRBD1 (6 bases). Germline values: CDR1 SQVTM, CDR2 ANQGSEA. This CDR3 region has 16 residues. Trimming stripped 6 bases from V and 5 bases from J, with 25 bases between. CDR3 DNA: TGCAGCGTGAGGGGTGGGGGCGCCACTCCGCTCGAGACCCAGTACTTC. It is translated as CSVRGGGATPLETQYF. Variable domain in full (rest from reference TRBV29-1 and TRBJ2-5): SAVISQKPSRDICQRGTSLTIQCQVDSQVTMMFWYRQQPGQSLTLIATANQGSEATYESGFVIDKFPISRPNLTFSTLTVSNMSPEDSSIYLCSVRGGGATPLETQYFGPGTRLLVL.

CDR3 sequence: CATSRRSGTTSGETQYF. The CDR3 nucleotides are TGTGCCACCAGCAGAAGGAGTGGGACCACCTCGGGGGAGACCCAGTACTTC. The chain couples TRBV15 to TRBJ2-5; D may correspond to TRBD1 or TRBD2 (5 bases each). The CDR3 totals 17 residues. Between the trimmed V and J ends, which lost 2 bases and 5 bases, there was a span of 21 bases. Per the germline V gene, CDR1 is LNHNV and CDR2 is YYDKDF (reference sequence).

The chain couples TRBV5-1 to TRBJ2-1, with TRBD2 matching over 8 bases. The germline V gene has CDR1 SGHRS and CDR2 YFSETQ. The junction had 7 bases not matched to a gene; V was cut back by 1 base and J by 4 bases. There are 16 residues in the CDR3. The CDR3 nucleotides read TGCGCCAGCAGCTTGATACCGCGGGAGGAGTACAATGAGCAGTTCTTC. Its translation: CASSLIPREEYNEQFF.

V usage is TRBV7-3 and J usage is TRBJ2-3; TRBD1 is a possible D gene (6 bases). V was cut by 1 base and J by 4 bases, with 18 bases left in between. The CDR3 has 17 residues. Germline CDR1 and CDR2: SGHTA and FQGTGA. CDR3 nucleotides: TGTGCCAGCAGCTTAAACCCCCAGGGGCCCGGGGCAGATACGCAGTATTTT. Translated, it gives CASSLNPQGPGADTQYF.

CDR3 sequence reads: CASSLGPYGNQPQHF. In DNA form, the CDR3 reads TGTGCCAGCAGCTTAGGACCATACGGCAATCAGCCCCAGCATTTT. The chain employs TRBV7-2 and TRBJ1-5; unclear D gene. Per germline, CDR1 SGHTA and CDR2 FQGNSA. This CDR3 contains 15 residues. The V and J ends lost 1 base and 2 bases respectively, with 9 bases between them. Full variable domain (outside the CDR3, taken from reference TRBV7-2 and TRBJ1-5): GAGVSQSPSNKVTEKGKDVELRCDPISGHTALYWYRQSLGQGLEFLIYFQGNSAPDKSGLPSDRFSAERTGGSVSTLTIQRTQQEDSAVYLCASSLGPYGNQPQHFGDGTRLSIL.

V is TRBV27 and J is TRBJ2-3; D is possibly TRBD2 (5 bases). Looked up from germline, CDR1 is MNHEY and CDR2 is SMNVEV (reference sequence). The CDR3 consists of 15 residues. With 6 bases removed from V and 2 bases from J, the gap between germline ends came to 15 bases. The CDR3 DNA sequence: TGTGCCAGCAGCCCTTTCTGGGAGTTCACAGATACGCAGTATTTT. Translation gives CASSPFWEFTDTQYF.

V and J are TRBV4-1 and TRBJ2-1, with D possibly being TRBD2 (6 bases). With 1 base removed from V and 3 bases from J, the gap between germline ends came to 10 bases. The CDR3 length is 15 residues. Germline V lookup: CDR1 MGHRA, CDR2 YSYEKL. In DNA form, the CDR3 reads TGCGCCAGCAGCCAAGCAGGCGGGGACTACAATGAGCAGTTCTTC. Its protein is CASSQAGGDYNEQFF.

The chain links TRBV28 to TRBJ2-5; 12 nucleotides line up with TRBD2. CDR1 and CDR2 from the germline V gene are MDHEN and SYDVKM. V was clipped by 5 bases and J by 0 bases; unmatched bases: 7. CDR3 length: 17 amino acids. As DNA, the CDR3 is TGTGCCAGCAGTCACCCACTAGCGGGAGGTTACCAAGAGACCCAGTACTTC. Translated: CASSHPLAGGYQETQYF.

This chain connects TRBV29-1 to TRBJ2-1; D possibly corresponds to TRBD1 (5 bases). CDR1 and CDR2 from the germline V gene are SQVTM and ANQGSEA. The CDR3 has 13 amino acids. V lost 1 base and J 3 bases, leaving 7 bases between the germline ends. The CDR3 reads CSVEGTNYNEQFF. DNA for the CDR3: TGCAGCGTTGAAGGGACAAACTACAATGAGCAGTTCTTC.

The chain joins TRBV29-1 to TRBJ2-3; 9 nucleotides match TRBD2. Per the germline V gene, CDR1 is SQVTM and CDR2 is ANQGSEA. V was clipped by 6 bases and J by 4 bases; unmatched bases: 5. This CDR3 has 13 amino acids. CDR3 sequence reads: CSVVAGVADTQYF. The CDR3 coding sequence is TGCAGCGTAGTAGCGGGAGTAGCAGATACGCAGTATTTT.

The chain couples TRBV27 to TRBJ2-5, with D unresolved. Germline CDR1 and CDR2: MNHEY and SMNVEV (reference sequence). This CDR3 spans 13 amino acids. Between the trimmed V and J ends, which lost 10 bases and 3 bases, there was a span of 15 bases. Here the CDR3 DNA reads TGTGCCACCTCACTGGACGGCGAAGAGACCCAGTACTTC. Translation: CATSLDGEETQYF.

This clonotype was detected only a few times. The rearrangement joins TRBV27 to TRBJ2-2, with D possibly being TRBD2 (6 bases). The CDR3 runs to 15 residues. The V end lost 5 bases, the J end lost 5 bases, and 15 bases lay between the germline ends. Germline CDR1 reads MNHEY; CDR2 reads SMNVEV (reference sequence). The CDR3 spells CASSGPGVRTGELFF. CDR3 coding DNA: TGTGCCAGCAGTGGACCGGGAGTTCGAACCGGGGAGCTGTTTTTT.

This sequence joins TRBV13 and TRBJ2-1, with D possibly called TRBD1 or TRBD2 (6 bases each). The length of the CDR3 is 15 residues. Germline CDR1 and CDR2: PRHDT and FYEKMQ (reference sequence). V was cut by 6 bases and J by 7 bases, with 19 bases left in between. The CDR3 reads CASRLIKGGGNEQFF. DNA of the CDR3: TGTGCCAGCAGATTAATAAAGGGGGGCGGGAATGAGCAGTTCTTC.

This chain connects TRBV6-1 to TRBJ2-7; 8 bases line up with TRBD2. CDR1 and CDR2 (germline): MNHNS, SASEGT. CDR3 size: 18 residues. V gave up 4 bases and J gave up 0 bases; unmatched junction bases: 14. This CDR3 is CASSGSGTSELGSYEQYF. The DNA for the CDR3 is TGTGCCAGCAGTGGGTCCGGGACTAGTGAGTTGGGCTCCTACGAGCAGTACTTC.

The rearrangement links TRBV29-1 to TRBJ2-5, with TRBD2 matching 9 bases. From germline, CDR1 is SQVTM and CDR2 ANQGSEA. The CDR3 is 16 amino acids. V lost 1 base and J lost 4; bases outside the gene matches: 10. For the CDR3, the DNA is TGCAGCGTTGAAGGGACGATAGCGGGAGAGGGAGAGACCCAGTACTTC. It specifies CSVEGTIAGEGETQYF.

The chain has TRBV19 and TRBJ2-1; a weak D match, TRBD1 (5 bases). Germline CDR1 is LNHDA and CDR2 is SQIVND (reference sequence). CDR3 size: 15 residues. Trimming stripped 5 bases from V and 0 bases from J, with 11 bases between. The CDR3 sequence: CASSQTASSYNEQFF. CDR3 coding DNA: TGTGCCAGTAGTCAGACAGCGAGCTCCTACAATGAGCAGTTCTTC. Using reference TRBV19 and TRBJ2-1 for the parts outside the CDR3, the full variable domain is DGGITQSPKYLFRKEGQNVTLSCEQNLNHDAMYWYRQDPGQGLRLIYYSQIVNDFQKGDIAEGYSVSREKKESFPLTVTSAQKNPTAFYLCASSQTASSYNEQFFGPGTRLTVL.

The gene calls are TRBV18 and TRBJ2-1, with 9 bases identical to TRBD2. CDR1 KGHSH and CDR2 LQKENI come from the germline V gene. This CDR3 spans 16 amino acids. Trimming at V came to 2 bases and at J to 0 bases, leaving 2 bases not matched to a gene. The CDR3 nucleotides read TGTGCCAGCTCACCAGAACTAGCGGGCTCCTACAATGAGCAGTTCTTC. Its protein is CASSPELAGSYNEQFF.

This chain joins TRBV28 and TRBJ2-1; D is possibly TRBD1 or TRBD2 (5 bases each). Germline CDR1 MDHEN, CDR2 SYDVKM. The CDR3 covers 15 residues. Trimming shortened V by 7 bases and J by 3 bases, and 16 bases separated the two germline ends. The chain's CDR3 is CASTGTDHLYNEQFF. The CDR3 DNA follows: TGTGCCAGCACTGGGACGGATCACCTCTACAATGAGCAGTTCTTC.

A word on this clonotype: Mismatch with germline at one junction end may stem from a read error. The J gene is TRBJ2-1, the V gene TRBV7-7, with 9 bases that match TRBD2. Germline loops: CDR1 SSHAT, CDR2 FNYEAQ (reference sequence). The CDR3 is 16 amino acids. The CDR3 region is CASSLSASGAYNEQFF. The CDR3 coding sequence is TGTGCTAGCAGCTTGTCCGCTAGCGGGGCTTACAATGAGCAGTTCTTC. The variable domain in full, completed from reference TRBV7-7 and TRBJ2-1, reads GAGVSQSPRYKVTKRGQDVTLRCDPISSHATLYWYQQALGQGPEFLTYFNYEAQPDKSGLPSDRFSAERPEGSISTLTIQRTEQRDSAMYRCASSLSASGAYNEQFFGPGTRLTVL.

The CDR3 bases are TGTGCCACCAGTGATTTGTCTAGCACAGATACGCAGTATTTT. It is translated as CATSDLSSTDTQYF. This chain uses TRBV24-1 with TRBJ2-3; D remains unclear. V was cut by 0 bases and J by 0 bases, with 3 bases left in between. This CDR3 has 14 residues. Per germline, CDR1 KGHDR and CDR2 SFDVKD.